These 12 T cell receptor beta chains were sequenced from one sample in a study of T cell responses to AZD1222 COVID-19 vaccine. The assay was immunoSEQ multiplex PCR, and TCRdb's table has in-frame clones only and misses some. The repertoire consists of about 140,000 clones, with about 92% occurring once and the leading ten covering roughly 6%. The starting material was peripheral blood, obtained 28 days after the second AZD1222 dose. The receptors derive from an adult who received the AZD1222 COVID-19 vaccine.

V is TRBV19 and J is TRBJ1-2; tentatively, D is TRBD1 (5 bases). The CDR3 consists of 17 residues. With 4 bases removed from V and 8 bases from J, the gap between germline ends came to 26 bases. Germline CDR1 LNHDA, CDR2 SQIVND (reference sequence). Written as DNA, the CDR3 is TGTGCCAGTAGTAGAGATTACTCCGGGACGGCCTCCGCGGGCTACACCTTC. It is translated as CASSRDYSGTASAGYTF.

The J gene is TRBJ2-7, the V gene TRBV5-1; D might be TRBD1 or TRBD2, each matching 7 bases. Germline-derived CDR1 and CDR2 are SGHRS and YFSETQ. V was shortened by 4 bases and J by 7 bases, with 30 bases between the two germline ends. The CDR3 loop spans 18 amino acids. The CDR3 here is CASSRNLVVGPQGGEQYF. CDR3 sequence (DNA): TGCGCCAGCAGCCGGAACCTAGTAGTTGGTCCTCAGGGGGGGGAGCAGTACTTC.

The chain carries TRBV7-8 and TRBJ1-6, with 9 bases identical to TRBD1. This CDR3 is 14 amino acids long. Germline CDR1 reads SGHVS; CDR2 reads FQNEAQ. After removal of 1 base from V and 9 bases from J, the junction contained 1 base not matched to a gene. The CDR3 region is CASSLVDRGSPLHF. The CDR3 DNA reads TGTGCCAGCAGCTTAGTGGACAGGGGTTCACCCCTCCACTTT.

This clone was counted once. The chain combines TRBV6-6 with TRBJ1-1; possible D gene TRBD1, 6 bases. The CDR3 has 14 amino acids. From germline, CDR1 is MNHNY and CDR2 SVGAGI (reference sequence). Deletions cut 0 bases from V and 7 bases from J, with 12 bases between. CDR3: CASSYSIRGIEAFF. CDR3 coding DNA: TGTGCCAGCAGTTACTCGATAAGGGGGATTGAAGCTTTCTTT.

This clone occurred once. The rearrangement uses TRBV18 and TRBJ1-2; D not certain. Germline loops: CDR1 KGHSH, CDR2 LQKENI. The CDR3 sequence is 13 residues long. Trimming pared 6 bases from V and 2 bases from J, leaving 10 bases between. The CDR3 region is CASSQDGNYGYTF. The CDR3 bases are TGTGCCAGCTCCCAGGACGGGAACTATGGCTACACCTTC.

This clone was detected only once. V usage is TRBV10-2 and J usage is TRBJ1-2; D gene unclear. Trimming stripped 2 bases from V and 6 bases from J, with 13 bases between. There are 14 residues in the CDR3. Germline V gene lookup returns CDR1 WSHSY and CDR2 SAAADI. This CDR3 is CASSEGRLRNGYTF. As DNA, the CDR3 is TGCGCCAGCAGTGAGGGCAGGCTGCGCAATGGCTACACCTTC.

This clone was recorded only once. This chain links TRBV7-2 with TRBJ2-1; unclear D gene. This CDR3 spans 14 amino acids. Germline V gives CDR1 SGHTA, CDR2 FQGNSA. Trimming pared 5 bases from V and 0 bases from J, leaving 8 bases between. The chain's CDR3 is CASSPPFSYNEQFF. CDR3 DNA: TGTGCCAGCAGCCCGCCCTTCTCCTACAATGAGCAGTTCTTC.

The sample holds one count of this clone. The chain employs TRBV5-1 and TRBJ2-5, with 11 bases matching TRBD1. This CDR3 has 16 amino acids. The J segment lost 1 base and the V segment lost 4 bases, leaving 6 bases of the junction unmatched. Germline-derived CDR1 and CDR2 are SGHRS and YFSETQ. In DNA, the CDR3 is TGCGCCAGCAGCCGTTCCGGGACAGGGGGCCAAGAGACCCAGTACTTC. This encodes CASSRSGTGGQETQYF.

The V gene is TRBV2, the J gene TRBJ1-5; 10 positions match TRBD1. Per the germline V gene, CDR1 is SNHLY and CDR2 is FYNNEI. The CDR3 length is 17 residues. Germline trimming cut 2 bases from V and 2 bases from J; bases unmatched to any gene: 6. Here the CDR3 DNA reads TGTGCCAGCAGTGAAAGGAGAGGGACAGGGGGCAATCAGCCCCAGCATTTT. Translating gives CASSERRGTGGNQPQHF.

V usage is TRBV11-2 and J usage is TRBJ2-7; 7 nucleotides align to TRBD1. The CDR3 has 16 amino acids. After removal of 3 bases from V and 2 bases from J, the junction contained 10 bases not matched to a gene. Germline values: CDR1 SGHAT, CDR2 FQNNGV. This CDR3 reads CASSFSTAGTAYEQYF. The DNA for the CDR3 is TGTGCCAGCAGCTTTTCCACAGCCGGGACAGCCTACGAGCAGTACTTC.

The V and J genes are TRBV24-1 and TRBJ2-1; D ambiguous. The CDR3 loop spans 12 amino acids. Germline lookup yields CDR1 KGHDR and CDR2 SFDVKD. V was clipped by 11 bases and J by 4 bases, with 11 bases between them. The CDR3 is CASQDTYNEQFF. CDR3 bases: TGTGCCAGTCAAGACACGTACAATGAGCAGTTCTTC.

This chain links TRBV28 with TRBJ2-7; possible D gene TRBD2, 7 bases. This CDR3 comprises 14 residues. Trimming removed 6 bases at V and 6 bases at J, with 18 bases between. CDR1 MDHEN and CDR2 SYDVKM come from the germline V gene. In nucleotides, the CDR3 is TGTGCCAGCAGCCGGGAGGTCAGGGGAGGCGAGCAGTACTTC. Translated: CASSREVRGGEQYF.